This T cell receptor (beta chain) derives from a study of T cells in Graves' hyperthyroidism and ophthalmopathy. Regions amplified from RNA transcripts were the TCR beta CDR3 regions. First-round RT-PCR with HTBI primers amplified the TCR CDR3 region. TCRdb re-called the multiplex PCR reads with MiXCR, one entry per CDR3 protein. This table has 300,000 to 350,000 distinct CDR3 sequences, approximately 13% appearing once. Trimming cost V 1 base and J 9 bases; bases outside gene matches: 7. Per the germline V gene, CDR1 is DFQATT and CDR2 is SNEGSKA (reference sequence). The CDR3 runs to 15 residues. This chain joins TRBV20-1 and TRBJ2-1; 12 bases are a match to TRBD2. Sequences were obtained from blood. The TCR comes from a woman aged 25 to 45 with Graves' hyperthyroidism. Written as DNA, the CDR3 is TGCAGTGCTAGAGGGACTAGCGGGGACTTGGGTGAGCAGTTCTTC. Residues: CSARGTSGDLGEQFF.